A selection of T cell receptor beta chains follows, all from one sample in a study of T cell repertoires in cytomegalovirus infection. Each CDR3 protein is one row after TCRdb ran MiXCR on the reads. The sample contains 750,000 to 900,000 distinct CDR3 sequences, approximately 32% of which appear only once. These receptors lack a known antigen. The material sequenced was cultured CD8+ T cells from PBMCs, taken from culture after CMV antigen stimulation. These TCRs come from a human donor in good health (CMV status not recorded). Some clones in this sample may be carry-over from other donors' samples. CDR3s include the opening cysteine and the closing phenylalanine or tryptophan. Fields, in order: V gene, J gene, clone size, D gene, CDR3 protein, CDR3 DNA. The D gene is left open where the match is weak. The listing skips clone size in some rows; elsewhere it reads once, few, many or a size class.

TRBV11-3	TRBJ1-1	NA	NA	CASSLDGGADTEAFF	TGTGCCAGCAGCTTAGATGGGGGGGCTGACACTGAAGCTTTCTTT
TRBV28	TRBJ1-3	NA	NA	CASTLWGSGNTIYF	TGTGCCAGCACTCTGTGGGGGTCTGGAAACACCATATATTTT
TRBV6-5	TRBJ1-1	once	TRBD1	CASSPQGVLTGEDLEAFF	TGTGCCAGCAGTCCCCAGGGAGTGTTGACAGGGGAGGATCTTGAAGCTTTCTTT
TRBV7-6	TRBJ2-7	many	TRBD1	CASSLGGRGTSYEQYF	TGTGCCAGCAGCTTAGGCGGCAGGGGGACCTCCTACGAGCAGTACTTC
TRBV6-6	TRBJ1-6	NA	NA	CASKIEGYNSPLHF	TGTGCCAGCAAGATAGAAGGGTATAATTCACCCCTCCACTTT
TRBV14	TRBJ2-7	NA	NA	CASSEGGTYSYEQYF	TGTGCCAGCAGCGAGGGGGGGACCTACTCCTACGAGCAGTACTTC
TRBV7-6	TRBJ1-2	NA	TRBD1	CASSRDRTNYGYTF	TGTGCCAGCAGCCGGGACAGGACCAACTATGGCTACACCTTC
TRBV4-1	TRBJ1-5	few	NA	CATSQDGYNQPQHF	TGCGCCACCAGCCAGGACGGATATAATCAGCCCCAGCATTTT
TRBV9	TRBJ2-5	NA	TRBD2	CASSVSTSGGETQYF	TGTGCCAGCAGCGTATCGACTAGCGGGGGGGAGACCCAGTACTTC
TRBV5-4	TRBJ2-3	few	NA	CASRIASSSTDTQYF	TGTGCCAGCAGAATAGCGTCATCTAGCACAGATACGCAGTATTTT
TRBV12-3/TRBV12-4	TRBJ2-7	few	TRBD1	CASSPRGRDEQYF	TGTGCCAGCAGCCCCAGGGGGCGCGACGAGCAGTACTTC
TRBV19	TRBJ2-5	NA	NA	CASTASGIMEETQYF	TGTGCCAGTACCGCGTCAGGGATTATGGAAGAGACCCAGTACTTC
TRBV6-5	TRBJ2-3	many	NA	CASSSTWAPDTQYF	TGTGCCAGCAGTTCCACCTGGGCTCCAGATACGCAGTATTTT
TRBV27	TRBJ2-5	few	NA	CASRRQSRQETQYF	TGTGCCAGCAGGCGACAGTCCCGACAAGAGACCCAGTACTTC
TRBV24-1	TRBJ2-2	many	NA	CATSDRRVNTGELFF	TGTGCCACCAGCGACAGGCGGGTTAACACCGGGGAGCTGTTTTTT
TRBV6-5	TRBJ2-7	few	TRBD1	CASRPNRGPTYEQYF	TGTGCCAGCAGGCCAAACAGGGGGCCGACCTACGAGCAGTACTTC
TRBV14	TRBJ2-1	NA	TRBD2	CASSQDRTSGGAYEQFF	TGTGCCAGCAGCCAAGATAGGACTAGCGGGGGGGCCTATGAGCAGTTCTTC
TRBV2	TRBJ1-2	few	TRBD1	CASSEPEGASNYGYTF	TGTGCCAGCAGTGAACCTGAGGGGGCCTCTAACTATGGCTACACCTTC
TRBV27	TRBJ2-5	once	NA	CAIEGCLGETQYF	TGTGCCATCGAAGGGTGCCTGGGAGAGACCCAGTACTTC
TRBV7-9	TRBJ2-4	NA	NA	CASSSPSTGRLAKNIQYF	TGTGCCAGCAGTTCGCCCTCTACAGGGAGACTAGCCAAAAACATTCAGTACTTC
TRBV27	TRBJ2-1	NA	NA	CASNFGVAYNEQFF	TGTGCCAGCAACTTCGGGGTAGCCTACAATGAGCAGTTCTTC
TRBV25-1	TRBJ2-3	NA	TRBD2	CASGTPSGGPGDTQYF	TGTGCCAGCGGTACTCCTAGCGGGGGGCCAGGAGATACGCAGTATTTT
TRBV24-1	TRBJ2-1	NA	NA	CATRRDNEQFF	TGTGCCACCAGGAGGGACAATGAGCAGTTCTTC
TRBV18	TRBJ2-1	NA	NA	CASSPIADDEQFF	TGTGCCAGCTCACCCATCGCCGACGATGAGCAGTTCTTC
TRBV15	TRBJ2-7	NA	NA	CATSRDPSDEQYF	TGTGCCACCAGCAGAGATCCCTCCGACGAGCAGTACTTC
TRBV29-1	TRBJ1-3	NA	NA	CSVVWVNSGNTIYF	TGCAGCGTTGTGTGGGTGAACTCTGGAAACACCATATATTTT